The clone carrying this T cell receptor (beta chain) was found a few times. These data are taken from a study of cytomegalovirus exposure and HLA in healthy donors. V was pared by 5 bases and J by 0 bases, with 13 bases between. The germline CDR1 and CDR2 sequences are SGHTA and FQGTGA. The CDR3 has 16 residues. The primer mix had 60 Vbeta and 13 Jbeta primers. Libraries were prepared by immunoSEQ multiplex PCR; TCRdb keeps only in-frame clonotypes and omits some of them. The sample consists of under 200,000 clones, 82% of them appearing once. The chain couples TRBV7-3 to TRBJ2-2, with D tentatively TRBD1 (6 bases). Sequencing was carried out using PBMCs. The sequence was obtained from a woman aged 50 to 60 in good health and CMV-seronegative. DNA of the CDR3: TGTGCCAGCAGCCTCGACGGGACACCGAACACCGGGGAGCTGTTTTTT. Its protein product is CASSLDGTPNTGELFF.